Listed below are T cell receptor beta chains from one sample, sequenced in a study of technical replicates of blood from a few donors. Using immunoSEQ multiplex PCR, the repertoire was profiled, and TCRdb retains in-frame clones only, with some absent. The sample contains tens of thousands of clones, approximately 94% of which appear only once. The specimen was T cells isolated from PBMCs. The receptors shown here come from a human donor in good health. CDR3s include the opening cysteine and the closing phenylalanine or tryptophan. The D gene is left open where the match is weak. Size values are once, few and many counts, or a class for expanded clones, and some rows have none.

DNA	CDR3	V	J	D	length	size
TGTGCCAGCAGGGGGAGGGGCGGCAACACAGATACGCAGTATTTT	CASRGRGGNTDTQYF	TRBV6-1	TRBJ2-3	TRBD2	15	.
TGTGCCAGCAGCTTGAGGGGGACTAGCGGGACCTATGAGCAGTTCTTC	CASSLRGTSGTYEQFF	TRBV7-3	TRBJ2-1	TRBD2	16	.
TGCGCCAGCAGCCAGACAGGGGGCTCCTACGAGCAGTACTTC	CASSQTGGSYEQYF	TRBV4-1	TRBJ2-7	TRBD1	14	.
TGCAGCGTTGAACATTTGGGGACAGGGGGCCCAGATACGCAGTATTTT	CSVEHLGTGGPDTQYF	TRBV29-1	TRBJ2-3	TRBD1	16	.
TGTGCCTCTCAGGGACAGGGAAGCTACGAGCAGTACTTC	CASQGQGSYEQYF	TRBV19	TRBJ2-7	TRBD1	13	.
TGTGCCAGCAGTTTAGGCTACACCTTC	CASSLGYTF	TRBV6-6	TRBJ1-2	.	9	.
TGTGCTAGCAGCCACTACGACAGGGGGGAAGAGACCCAGTACTTC	CASSHYDRGEETQYF	TRBV7-7	TRBJ2-5	TRBD1	15	.
TGTGCCAGCAGTTCTGGACAGGGAACCAAAAACATTCAGTACTTC	CASSSGQGTKNIQYF	TRBV14	TRBJ2-4	TRBD1	15	.
TGTGCCAGCAGCCCCTCAGGGCGGAACACCGGGGAGCTGTTTTTT	CASSPSGRNTGELFF	TRBV9	TRBJ2-2	.	15	.
TGTGCCAGCAGCGTAGGCGGGAGTAATAGCGGGGAGCTGTTTTTT	CASSVGGSNSGELFF	TRBV9	TRBJ2-2	TRBD2	15	.
TGTGCCAGCAGTCCTACAGGGACCGGCGAGCAGTACTTC	CASSPTGTGEQYF	TRBV27	TRBJ2-7	.	13	.
TGTGCCAGCACCCCGGTTCCTAGCGGGAGTTTAGGGAACACCGGGGAGCTGTTTTTT	CASTPVPSGSLGNTGELFF	TRBV11-3	TRBJ2-2	TRBD2	19	.
TGTGCCAGCAGTGACCCCGGGAGCTCCTACGAGCAGTACTTC	CASSDPGSSYEQYF	TRBV25-1	TRBJ2-7	.	14	.
TGTGCCAGCAGCTCAGGAGGGTGGGAGCTGTTTTTT	CASSSGGWELFF	TRBV5-6	TRBJ2-2	.	12	.
TGCGCCAGCAGGCGTATGACCGGGGGCACTGAAGCTTTCTTT	CASRRMTGGTEAFF	TRBV10-2	TRBJ1-1	.	14	.
TGTGCCAGCAGCTTGCCCTTCAGGGGTAAGGACACTGAAGCTTTCTTT	CASSLPFRGKDTEAFF	TRBV5-4	TRBJ1-1	.	16	.
TGTGCCAGCAGCTTAATTCTAGGCTCCAATGAGCAGTTCTTC	CASSLILGSNEQFF	TRBV7-3	TRBJ2-1	.	14	.
TGTGCCAGCGTCGGCAGGGGATACACTGAAGCTTTCTTT	CASVGRGYTEAFF	TRBV28	TRBJ1-1	.	13	.
TGTGCCAGCAGTGAAGAGGGCCAGGGGGTTCGTGGCTACACCTTC	CASSEEGQGVRGYTF	TRBV6-1	TRBJ1-2	TRBD1	15	.
TGCGCCAGCAGCTGGACAGGACAGGCCTCCTACGAGCAGTACTTC	CASSWTGQASYEQYF	TRBV5-1	TRBJ2-7	TRBD1	15	.
TGTGCCAGTGATGGACAAGGGTTGAACACTGAAGCTTTCTTT	CASDGQGLNTEAFF	TRBV4-2	TRBJ1-1	.	14	.
TGTGCCAGCAGTTACTCGGCAAGGGGCAATGAGCAGTACTTC	CASSYSARGNEQYF	TRBV6-5	TRBJ2-7	.	14	once
TGCGCCAGCTTGGTAGCGACGTCTGAACACCGGGAGCTGTTTTTT	CASLVATSEHRELFF	TRBV10-2	TRBJ2-2	.	15	.
TGTGCCAGCAGTTTCCCCGTCGGCTCTGGAAACACCATATATTTT	CASSFPVGSGNTIYF	TRBV6-1	TRBJ1-3	.	15	.
TGCGCCAGCAGCTGGAAAGACACGAACACCGGGGAGCTGTTTTTT	CASSWKDTNTGELFF	TRBV5-1	TRBJ2-2	.	15	.
TGTGCCAGCAGCTTAGGACCCCAGGGGAATGAGCAGTTCTTC	CASSLGPQGNEQFF	TRBV7-3	TRBJ2-1	.	14	.
TGTGCCAGCGGAGGGGCGGGACCTAGCACAGATACGCAGTATTTT	CASGGAGPSTDTQYF	TRBV9	TRBJ2-3	.	15	once
TGTGCCAGCAGCTTAATGGCCTCTGGGGCCAACGTCCTGACTTTC	CASSLMASGANVLTF	TRBV5-4	TRBJ2-6	.	15	.
TGTGCCAGCAGCCAGGAGCGGGAGCTAAATGAGCAGTTCTTC	CASSQERELNEQFF	TRBV14	TRBJ2-1	TRBD2	14	.
TGTGCCAGCAGTGTAGCGGGGAGCACCGGGGAGCTGTTTTTT	CASSVAGSTGELFF	TRBV27	TRBJ2-2	TRBD2	14	.
TGTGCCAGTACACTAGCGGGAGATTCCCCATACGAGCAGTACTTC	CASTLAGDSPYEQYF	TRBV19	TRBJ2-7	TRBD2	15	.
TGTGCCAGCAGCCAAGGGATCCGGGACAGCATGAGCTCCTACGAGCAGTACTTC	CASSQGIRDSMSSYEQYF	TRBV14	TRBJ2-7	TRBD1	18	.
TGTGCCAGCAAGGCAGGGGGCTTGTACGAGCAGTACTTC	CASKAGGLYEQYF	TRBV6-1	TRBJ2-7	TRBD1	13	.
TGTGCCAGCAGATCTATACTAGCGGGATCGGAGACCCAGTACTTC	CASRSILAGSETQYF	TRBV6-5	TRBJ2-5	TRBD2	15	.
TGTGCCAGCAGTCCCGGGACAGGGGATCAGCCCCAGCATTTT	CASSPGTGDQPQHF	TRBV6-6	TRBJ1-5	TRBD1	14	.
TGTGCCAGCCCGGACTGGAACACCGGGGAGCTGTTTTTT	CASPDWNTGELFF	TRBV19	TRBJ2-2	.	13	.
TGCGCCAGCAGCCAAGTAGCTGTGCGGGAGACGTTCAATGAGCAGTTCTTC	CASSQVAVRETFNEQFF	TRBV4-1	TRBJ2-1	TRBD2	17	.
TGTGCCAGCAGCCGAGGACAAGGACCTAACCCTTATGGCTACACCTTC	CASSRGQGPNPYGYTF	TRBV14	TRBJ1-2	.	16	.
TGTGCCAGCAGAACAGGGGGGGTTTACAATGAGCAGTTCTTC	CASRTGGVYNEQFF	TRBV7-9	TRBJ2-1	.	14	.
TGTGCCAGCAGTTTAGGGGCTGGCTATGGCTACACCTTC	CASSLGAGYGYTF	TRBV27	TRBJ1-2	.	13	few
TGTGCCAGCAGCCCTAGGACTAGTATAAGCGAGCAGTACTTC	CASSPRTSISEQYF	TRBV6-6	TRBJ2-7	TRBD2	14	.
TGTGCCAGCGAAGGAGGGCTCTCGCTCGGCACTGAAGCTTTCTTT	CASEGGLSLGTEAFF	TRBV2	TRBJ1-1	.	15	.
TGTGCCATCAGTGGGGGGGACAGCCTGAACACCGGGGAGCTGTTTTTT	CAISGGDSLNTGELFF	TRBV10-3	TRBJ2-2	.	16	.
TGTGCCAGCAGCTTAGGCCCAGGGGCATATAACTATGGCTACACCTTC	CASSLGPGAYNYGYTF	TRBV11-2	TRBJ1-2	.	16	.
TGTGCCAGCAGTTATGAGAATCAGCCCCAGCATTTT	CASSYENQPQHF	TRBV2	TRBJ1-5	.	12	once
TGTGCCAGCAGTTTTCCTAGCGGGAGAGGAAATGAGCAGTTCTTC	CASSFPSGRGNEQFF	TRBV27	TRBJ2-1	TRBD2	15	.
TGTGCCAGCAGCTTAGCGGGAAGGGGCACAAATCAGCCCCAGCATTTT	CASSLAGRGTNQPQHF	TRBV7-9	TRBJ1-5	.	16	.
TGTGCCAGCAGCCAGACAGGGGGCGAGCAGTACTTC	CASSQTGGEQYF	TRBV7-6	TRBJ2-7	TRBD1	12	.
TGTGCCGGCTCTTCTGTGGGCACAGATACGCAGTATTTT	CAGSSVGTDTQYF	TRBV5-6	TRBJ2-3	.	13	.
TGTGCCAGCAGCTTAGGTCAAATTACTGAAGCTTTCTTT	CASSLGQITEAFF	TRBV11-2	TRBJ1-1	.	13	once
TGTGCCAGCAGTTTATTGGCGGGGTCCTACGAGCAGTACTTC	CASSLLAGSYEQYF	TRBV6-5	TRBJ2-7	.	14	.
TGTGCCTGGAGTCCACCCAGGGGGCGAATAACTGAAGCTTTCTTT	CAWSPPRGRITEAFF	TRBV30	TRBJ1-1	TRBD1	15	.